The rows below give T cell receptor beta chains drawn from one sample of a study of T cell responses to AZD1222 COVID-19 vaccine. Using immunoSEQ multiplex PCR, the repertoire was profiled, and TCRdb retains in-frame clones only, with some absent. This table holds around 150,000 clones, around nine tenths found once. Sequenced material: peripheral blood, taken 28 days after the second AZD1222 dose. Receptors were obtained from an adult who received the AZD1222 COVID-19 vaccine. Each CDR3 is given with its conserved first and last residue. A D gene is named only where the DNA matches it firmly.

TRBV27	TRBJ1-2	TRBD1	CASSLSRGGYGYTF
TRBV19	TRBJ1-2	TRBD1	CASRGDRGISYGYTF
TRBV6-1	TRBJ1-1	NA	CASSERAGWGNTEAFF
TRBV29-1	TRBJ2-7	TRBD1	CSVEGTGNYEQYF
TRBV4-2	TRBJ1-6	NA	CASSQDSGDGNSPLHF
TRBV7-9	TRBJ2-7	NA	CASSRFGVGGDEQYF
TRBV5-5	TRBJ2-7	NA	CASRAVGRPFYEQYF
TRBV7-2	TRBJ2-7	NA	CASSLGGHEQYF
TRBV10-3	TRBJ1-1	TRBD1	CAISEGGTANTEAFF
TRBV15	TRBJ2-2	NA	CATGIDRFSTGELFF
TRBV5-4	TRBJ2-1	TRBD2	CASSHGLAGRDNEQFF
TRBV27	TRBJ1-1	NA	CASSLAWGKQGATSAFF
TRBV3-1/TRBV3-2	TRBJ1-1	TRBD1	CASNRGDEAFF
TRBV4-1	TRBJ2-1	TRBD2	CASSRDLAGRTYNEQFF
TRBV6-5	TRBJ2-7	NA	CASSYSGWGEYF
TRBV29-1	TRBJ1-1	NA	CSVAALWGNTEAFF
TRBV6-1	TRBJ1-2	TRBD1	CASSRDRGEGYGYTF
TRBV5-6	TRBJ1-1	TRBD1	CASSLVQGAFEGTEAFF
TRBV11-2	TRBJ1-1	NA	CASSLGQDTEAFF
TRBV5-1	TRBJ2-3	NA	CASSLDSGARGTDTQYF
TRBV6-4	TRBJ2-3	NA	CASSEQGTDTQYF
TRBV6-4	TRBJ1-2	NA	CASSDSRLYTF